Each of the 4 T cell receptor beta chains below was sequenced from the same sample in a study of T cell repertoires in cytomegalovirus infection. TCRdb ran MiXCR on the reads and lists one entry per CDR3 protein. The top ten clones hold roughly 2.9% of a sample with about 740,000 distinct CDR3 sequences, less than 40% of them seen once. Sequenced: PBMCs. These receptors were obtained from a human donor in good health (CMV status not recorded). Some clones in this sample may be carry-over from other donors' samples.

The chain couples TRBV27 to TRBJ2-3; D remains unclear. This CDR3 has 13 residues. CDR1 is MNHEY and CDR2 is SMNVEV in the germline V gene (reference sequence). Trimming removed 0 bases from V and 5 bases from J, with 6 bases in between. CDR3 in amino acids: CASSLSGLDTQYF. CDR3 in DNA: TGTGCCAGCAGTTTATCTGGGTTAGATACGCAGTATTTT.

This chain connects TRBV6-5 to TRBJ1-1, with D unclear. The germline gives CDR1 MNHEY, CDR2 SVGAGI. The CDR3 contains 14 residues. The V and J ends lost 6 bases and 5 bases respectively, with 16 bases between them. The CDR3 DNA reads TGTGCCAGCAGAAAGGAGGGAAAGAGAACTGAAGCTTTCTTT. This translates into CASRKEGKRTEAFF.

The chain recombines TRBV28 with TRBJ1-4; TRBD1 agrees at 7 bases. The trim removed 2 bases at V and 6 bases at J, leaving 6 bases unmatched. Per the germline V gene, CDR1 is MDHEN and CDR2 is SYDVKM. The CDR3 covers 15 residues. CDR3 amino acids: CASSLPTGIDEKLFF. The CDR3 bases are TGTGCCAGCAGTTTACCGACAGGGATCGATGAAAAACTGTTTTTT.

The chain carries TRBV7-2 and TRBJ2-2; D remains ambiguous. From germline, CDR1 is SGHTA and CDR2 FQGNSA. V was pared by 3 bases and J by 6 bases, with 14 bases between. This CDR3 is 15 amino acids long. The CDR3 reads CASSLLLQGSGELFF. The CDR3 bases are TGTGCCAGCAGCTTGCTCCTTCAAGGCTCCGGGGAGCTGTTTTTT.